Sequencing of this TCR beta chain was carried out in a study of CD8 T cells in Susac syndrome. The RNA, roughly 0.45 to 1 ug, was put through reverse transcription using random hexamers. TCRdb reanalysed the immunoSEQ multiplex PCR reads using MiXCR and keeps one entry per CDR3 protein. The data hold some 400,000 distinct CDR3 sequences, with around 83% observed a single time. The receptor was derived from a human donor with multiple sclerosis. The sample taken for sequencing was CD8+ T cells from PBMCs.

The CDR3 loop is CASSLGDSYSGANVLTF. Here the CDR3 DNA reads TGTGCCAGTAGCCTTGGGGACAGTTACTCTGGGGCCAACGTCCTGACTTTC. The rearrangement links TRBV19 to TRBJ2-6; 7 bases are a match to TRBD1. This CDR3 has 17 amino acids. The junction had 8 bases not matched to a gene; V was cut back by 6 bases and J by 0 bases. Per germline, CDR1 LNHDA and CDR2 SQIVND (reference sequence). Combining the CDR3 with reference TRBV19 and TRBJ2-6 gives the whole variable domain DGGITQSPKYLFRKEGQNVTLSCEQNLNHDAMYWYRQDPGQGLRLIYYSQIVNDFQKGDIAEGYSVSREKKESFPLTVTSAQKNPTAFYLCASSLGDSYSGANVLTFGAGSRLTVL.